Presented here are 16 T cell receptor beta chains from one specimen sequenced in a study of blood T cells in healthy people across ages. Through a sample-barcoded 5' primer and a J-beta primer mix, a second PCR was run for roughly 7 to 11 cycles. Using its own MiXCR run on the 5' RACE reads, TCRdb lists one record per CDR3 protein. The repertoire has roughly 1.9 million distinct CDR3 sequences, about two fifths of them found once; the top ten carry more than 20%. The sequencing sample was made of blood. The receptor set was obtained from a human donor in good health.

This clonotype has more than one count but fewer than ten. The V and J genes are TRBV4-2 and TRBJ2-1; possibly TRBD2 for D (5 bases). With 1 base removed from V and 6 bases from J, the gap between germline ends came to 19 bases. Germline-derived CDR1 and CDR2 are LGHNA and YNFKEQ. CDR3 length: 17 amino acids. This CDR3 is CASSQGEWLAGGNEQFF. CDR3 nucleotides: TGTGCCAGCAGCCAAGGGGAGTGGTTAGCCGGAGGCAATGAGCAGTTCTTC.

The V gene is TRBV30, the J gene TRBJ1-2, with TRBD1 identical over 9 bases. Germline V CDR1 and CDR2: GTSNPN, SVGIG (reference sequence). The CDR3 has 14 residues. V dropped 2 bases and J dropped 4; count of bases not matched to a gene: 5. The CDR3 spells CAWSPDRGGYGYTF. Here the CDR3 DNA reads TGTGCCTGGAGTCCTGACAGGGGGGGCTATGGCTACACCTTC.

This clonotype was detected many times. The chain joins TRBV29-1 to TRBJ2-1; 10 nucleotides agree with TRBD2. The germline V gene encodes CDR1 SQVTM and CDR2 ANQGSEA. This CDR3 is 14 amino acids long. V trimming: 3 bases; J trimming: 7 bases; junction bases outside the gene matches: 6. Here the CDR3 DNA reads TGCAGCGTTGAGCATAGCGGGGGGCGTAATGAGCAGTTCTTC. Translation gives CSVEHSGGRNEQFF.

This rearrangement joins TRBV7-2 to TRBJ2-7; 9 bases are a match to TRBD1. V trimming: 4 bases; J trimming: 4 bases; junction bases outside the gene matches: 5. This CDR3 has 14 residues. Germline CDR1 reads SGHTA; CDR2 reads FQGNSA. The CDR3 region has the DNA TGTGCCAGCAGCTCGACAGGGGGTCAGTACGAGCAGTACTTC. Translating it yields CASSSTGGQYEQYF.

This clonotype was counted only a few times. The V call is TRBV28, the J call TRBJ1-2; possibly TRBD1 for D (6 bases). The germline CDR1 and CDR2 sequences are MDHEN and SYDVKM. The V end lost 4 bases, the J end lost 1 base, and 31 bases lay between the germline ends. CDR3 size: 21 residues. The CDR3 DNA follows: TGTGCCAGCAGTTCCCCTTTTTTCTTGGGGGGGACACTAGAAATTAACTATGGCTACACCTTC. Amino acid sequence: CASSSPFFLGGTLEINYGYTF.

The rearrangement links TRBV9 to TRBJ1-4; 7 nucleotides line up with TRBD1. After removal of 0 bases from V and 7 bases from J, the junction contained 3 bases not matched to a gene. Germline V CDR1 and CDR2: SGDLS, YYNGEE. The CDR3 extends over 14 amino acids. CDR3 region: CASSVAQGSEKLFF. DNA for the CDR3: TGTGCCAGCAGCGTAGCACAGGGGAGTGAAAAACTGTTTTTT.

The rearrangement links TRBV12-3 or TRBV12-4 to TRBJ2-1; D is tentatively TRBD1 or TRBD2 (5 bases each). CDR3 size: 15 residues. V lost 6 bases, J lost 13 bases, and 25 bases lay in between. The CDR3, as DNA: TGTGCCAGCAGATATACCGGGGCATCTCAAGAGACCCAGTTCTTC. Residues: CASRYTGASQETQFF.

V is TRBV27 and J is TRBJ1-2; 9 nucleotides align to TRBD1. This CDR3 is 15 amino acids long. CDR1 is MNHEY and CDR2 is SMNVEV in the germline V gene (reference sequence). J lost 4 bases, V lost 4 bases, and 7 bases had no gene match. The CDR3 region is CASSSTGGVPYGYTF. CDR3 bases: TGTGCCAGCAGTTCCACAGGGGGCGTGCCCTATGGCTACACCTTC.

This clonotype was seen ten or more times. The CDR3 sequence is CASSLGHNEQFF. The CDR3 bases are TGTGCCAGCAGCCTGGGCCACAATGAGCAGTTCTTC. The chain employs TRBV7-2 and TRBJ2-1; no reliable D call. The CDR3 runs 12 residues. Germline CDR1 is SGHTA and CDR2 is FQGNSA. V was pared by 5 bases and J by 5 bases, with 7 bases between.

With respect to this clonotype: The CDR3 end shows no conserved phenylalanine or tryptophan, and so a read error is likely. The V call is TRBV12-3 or TRBV12-4, the J call TRBJ2-3, with a tentative D call TRBD2 (6 bases). V shed 6 bases and J shed 0 bases, with 13 bases lying between them. The CDR3 contains 15 residues. In DNA form, the CDR3 reads TGTGCCAGCAGCCCGACTAGATTAAGCACAGATACGCAGTATTCT. The encoded protein is CASSPTRLSTDTQYS.

V is TRBV7-2 and J is TRBJ2-1, with TRBD1 identical over 7 bases. CDR1 and CDR2 (germline): SGHTA, FQGNSA. The CDR3 sequence is 15 residues long. V lost 5 bases and J lost 2; bases outside the gene matches: 6. The DNA for the CDR3 is TGTGCCAGCAGCCACTCCGGGACAGCCTACAATGAGCAGTTCTTC. It codes for CASSHSGTAYNEQFF.

The chain links TRBV7-3 to TRBJ1-2; TRBD1 matches at 8 bases. V shed 5 bases, J shed 7 bases, and the junction held 12 bases outside the gene matches. Germline CDR1 and CDR2: SGHTA and FQGTGA. The CDR3 consists of 15 residues. The CDR3 is CASSTGQGARGGYTF. The CDR3 bases are TGTGCCAGCAGCACGGGGCAGGGGGCGCGTGGTGGCTACACCTTC.

The V and J genes are TRBV9 and TRBJ1-6; a weak D match, TRBD1 (6 bases). This CDR3 is built from 16 residues. V gave up 0 bases and J gave up 10 bases, with 17 bases separating them. Germline CDR1 is SGDLS and CDR2 is YYNGEE. This CDR3 is CASSVGGGAVKSPLHF. The CDR3 region has the DNA TGTGCCAGCAGCGTAGGGGGGGGCGCAGTAAAGTCACCCCTCCACTTT.

The chain recombines TRBV27 with TRBJ2-7, with a weak D call TRBD1 (6 bases). The CDR3 covers 15 residues. The V and J ends lost 4 bases and 5 bases respectively, with 18 bases between them. Germline CDR1 reads MNHEY; CDR2 reads SMNVEV (reference sequence). CDR3 in amino acids: CASSSTRDIVNEQYF. CDR3 nucleotides: TGTGCCAGCAGTTCAACCAGGGACATTGTTAACGAGCAGTACTTC.

This chain joins TRBV12-5 and TRBJ1-1; D ambiguous. The CDR3 loop spans 12 amino acids. The V end was cut by 6 bases, the J end by 4 bases, with 9 bases between. Germline V gene data show CDR1 as LGHNT and CDR2 as FRNRAP. The CDR3 here is CASGGISTEAFF. The CDR3 DNA sequence: TGTGCTAGTGGAGGGATTAGCACTGAAGCTTTCTTT.

A few counts support this clonotype. The chain combines TRBV29-1 with TRBJ1-2, with D unclear. The germline gives CDR1 SQVTM, CDR2 ANQGSEA. CDR3 size: 11 residues. Trimming left V 5 bases short and J 2 bases short, with 6 bases between. The CDR3 loop reads CSVLENYGYTF. In DNA form, the CDR3 reads TGCAGCGTTTTGGAGAACTATGGCTACACCTTC.